These T cell receptor beta chains were read from a single sample in a study of cytomegalovirus exposure and HLA in healthy donors. Clones were read by immunoSEQ multiplex PCR, and TCRdb kept only the in-frame ones, dropping some. The profile shows around 140,000 clones, more than 70% of them singletons. The sequencing input was PBMCs. These TCRs come from a man aged 50 to 59 in good health and CMV-seropositive. Each CDR3 is given with its conserved first and last residue. D genes are given only for firm matches. A clone size is listed for some rows: how often the clone was seen (once, few, many), or a class if it is expanded.

D,V,J,size,length,CDR3,DNA
TRBD1,TRBV28,TRBJ1-1,-,14,CASIRDRVTPEAFF,TGTGCCAGCATCAGGGACAGGGTTACGCCTGAAGCTTTCTTT
TRBD1,TRBV5-1,TRBJ2-1,-,16,CASSRLEGQGRNEQFF,TGCGCCAGCAGCAGACTAGAGGGACAGGGTAGGAATGAGCAGTTCTTC
TRBD1,TRBV18,TRBJ1-2,-,14,CASSPGQGARVYTF,TGTGCCAGCTCACCAGGACAGGGGGCGCGCGTCTACACCTTC
-,TRBV5-1,TRBJ2-7,-,14,CASSLNDPRGEQYF,TGCGCCAGCAGCTTAAATGATCCAAGGGGCGAGCAGTACTTC
-,TRBV5-1,TRBJ2-1,-,15,CASSLQKGQTNEQFF,TGCGCCAGCAGCTTGCAAAAGGGACAAACCAATGAGCAGTTCTTC
-,TRBV7-3,TRBJ2-1,-,16,CASSLAGRDNYNEQFF,TGTGCCAGCAGCTTAGCGGGTCGGGACAACTACAATGAGCAGTTCTTC
TRBD2,TRBV4-1,TRBJ2-7,-,16,CASSQAYGGGAREQYF,TGCGCCAGCAGCCAAGCCTACGGCGGGGGGGCGAGGGAGCAGTACTTC
TRBD2,TRBV15,TRBJ2-1,once,14,CATGGDYPYNEQFF,TGTGCCACCGGGGGGGACTACCCCTACAATGAGCAGTTCTTC
TRBD1,TRBV18,TRBJ1-5,-,15,CASSPLGQPNQPQHF,TGTGCCAGCTCACCTCTGGGACAGCCAAATCAGCCCCAGCATTTT
-,TRBV29-1,TRBJ1-3,-,12,CSVESGASTIYF,TGCAGCGTTGAATCTGGGGCAAGCACCATATATTTT
-,TRBV19,TRBJ2-1,-,16,CASRRQGGGPYNEQFF,TGTGCCAGTAGAAGGCAAGGGGGAGGGCCCTACAATGAGCAGTTCTTC
-,TRBV6-6,TRBJ1-1,few,13,CASRVTENTEAFF,TGTGCCAGCAGGGTGACAGAGAACACTGAAGCTTTCTTT
TRBD2,TRBV6-4,TRBJ2-3,-,12,CASSGDGTRVYF,TGTGCCAGCAGTGGCGATGGGACTAGGGTGTATTTT
-,TRBV4-1,TRBJ1-1,few,14,CASSQAGFRTEAFF,TGCGCCAGCAGCCAAGCAGGGTTTCGCACTGAAGCTTTCTTT
-,TRBV14,TRBJ1-1,few,16,CASSQERGGMKTEAFF,TGTGCCAGCAGCCAAGAGCGTGGGGGCATGAAGACTGAAGCTTTCTTT
TRBD1,TRBV7-9,TRBJ2-5,-,14,CASSLGTGQETQYF,TGTGCCAGCAGCTTAGGGACAGGGCAAGAGACCCAGTACTTC
-,TRBV5-1,TRBJ1-1,-,16,CASSFEVRGHGTEAFF,TGCGCCAGCAGCTTTGAGGTCCGGGGACATGGCACTGAAGCTTTCTTT
-,TRBV7-6,TRBJ2-5,-,12,CASSRVRETQYF,TGTGCCAGCAGCCGGGTGCGAGAGACCCAGTACTTC
-,TRBV20-1,TRBJ1-2,-,11,CSADDRGRDTF,TGCAGTGCGGACGACAGAGGCCGGGACACCTTC
TRBD1,TRBV6-1,TRBJ1-1,-,17,CASSEIRGQGTAVGAFF,TGTGCCAGCAGTGAAATAAGGGGGCAAGGCACCGCGGTGGGAGCTTTCTTT
-,TRBV11-2,TRBJ2-5,once,13,CASSRDRQETQYF,TGTGCCAGCAGCCGTGACAGACAAGAGACCCAGTACTTC
-,TRBV13,TRBJ1-1,few,15,CASSASGGGNTEAFF,TGTGCCAGCAGCGCCTCGGGGGGAGGTAACACTGAAGCTTTCTTT
TRBD1,TRBV29-1,TRBJ2-1,-,12,CSVSGTGNEQFF,TGCAGCGTCTCCGGGACAGGAAATGAGCAGTTCTTC
TRBD1,TRBV7-9,TRBJ2-7,few,15,CASSLSTGTGDEQYF,TGTGCCAGCAGCCTCTCTACCGGGACAGGGGACGAGCAGTACTTC
TRBD2,TRBV13,TRBJ2-5,-,15,CASGSGRGGQETQYF,TGTGCCAGCGGATCCGGGCGGGGGGGACAAGAGACCCAGTACTTC
-,TRBV11-2,TRBJ2-1,-,14,CATTDGGRRGEQFF,TGTGCGACCACCGACGGAGGCCGGCGGGGCGAGCAGTTCTTC
-,TRBV2,TRBJ2-3,once,11,CAGQGTDTQYF,TGTGCCGGGCAGGGGACAGATACGCAGTATTTT
TRBD2,TRBV4-3,TRBJ2-1,-,19,CASSQATSGRGSSYNEQFF,TGCGCCAGCAGCCAGGCGACTAGCGGGAGGGGTAGCTCCTACAATGAGCAGTTCTTC
TRBD1,TRBV5-1,TRBJ2-7,-,14,CASSLGQGIREQYF,TGCGCCAGCAGCTTGGGACAGGGAATCCGCGAGCAGTACTTC
TRBD1,TRBV27,TRBJ1-4,-,15,CASRKGAATNEKLFF,TGTGCCAGCAGGAAGGGGGCAGCAACTAATGAAAAACTGTTTTTT
-,TRBV7-3,TRBJ1-1,-,14,CASSSGAANTEAFF,TGTGCCAGCAGCTCTGGGGCCGCGAACACTGAAGCTTTCTTT
TRBD1,TRBV6-5,TRBJ2-7,few,13,CASSPQGEGKQYF,TGTGCCAGCAGCCCTCAGGGGGAAGGGAAGCAGTACTTC
-,TRBV6-6,TRBJ2-1,-,16,CASSYGAGRVYNEQFF,TGTGCCAGCAGTTACGGCGCGGGAAGGGTCTACAATGAGCAGTTCTTC
-,TRBV10-3,TRBJ1-1,-,12,CAISERQGEAFF,TGTGCCATCAGTGAAAGGCAGGGTGAGGCTTTCTTT
TRBD2,TRBV5-1,TRBJ2-3,many,16,CASSLFSGVSTDTQYF,TGCGCCAGCAGCTTATTCAGCGGGGTAAGCACAGATACGCAGTATTTT
TRBD1,TRBV5-1,TRBJ1-2,-,15,CASSSNPGQNYGYTF,TGCGCCAGCAGCTCTAATCCGGGACAGAACTATGGCTACACCTTC
-,TRBV4-3,TRBJ1-1,-,16,CASSQVPYRANTEAFF,TGCGCCAGCAGCCAAGTCCCATACAGGGCGAACACTGAAGCTTTCTTT
-,TRBV4-2,TRBJ1-1,-,14,CASSQDLKGREAFF,TGTGCCAGCAGCCAAGATCTGAAGGGGCGGGAAGCTTTCTTT
TRBD2,TRBV5-4,TRBJ2-7,many,13,CASTIGLGGEQYF,TGTGCCAGCACCATCGGACTAGGAGGCGAGCAGTACTTC
-,TRBV5-1,TRBJ1-4,-,14,CASSLSSRVEKLFF,TGCGCCAGCAGCTTGAGCAGCAGGGTTGAAAAACTGTTTTTT
TRBD1,TRBV2,TRBJ2-5,-,15,CASSVGTGESETQYF,TGTGCCAGCAGTGTTGGGACAGGCGAATCTGAGACCCAGTACTTC
TRBD2,TRBV2,TRBJ2-4,-,15,CASSAGGATKNIQYF,TGTGCCAGCAGTGCCGGGGGGGCCACCAAAAACATTCAGTACTTC
TRBD1,TRBV19,TRBJ2-2,-,15,CASSIGTGDTGELFF,TGTGCCAGTAGCATCGGGACAGGGGACACCGGGGAGCTGTTTTTT
TRBD1,TRBV4-1,TRBJ1-6,few,19,CASSGSGTGGPGLGSTLHF,TGCGCCAGCAGCGGATCCGGGACAGGGGGCCCCGGCCTAGGATCGACCCTCCACTTT
-,TRBV5-6,TRBJ1-1,-,11,CASSAIDEAFF,TGTGCCAGCAGCGCCATTGATGAGGCTTTCTTT
TRBD2,TRBV19,TRBJ2-5,-,15,CASSISSGFQETQYF,TGTGCCAGTAGTATCTCTAGCGGTTTCCAAGAGACCCAGTACTTC
-,TRBV27,TRBJ1-2,-,16,CASSLSGGLANYGYTF,TGTGCCAGCAGTTTATCCGGGGGGCTAGCTAACTATGGCTACACCTTC
-,TRBV6-1,TRBJ1-5,-,14,CASSETDKNQPQHF,TGTGCCAGCAGTGAAACGGACAAGAATCAGCCCCAGCATTTT
-,TRBV7-9,TRBJ2-7,-,14,CASSPAGRSYEQYF,TGTGCCAGCAGCCCAGCGGGCCGCTCCTACGAGCAGTACTTC
-,TRBV7-9,TRBJ1-5,-,14,CASSFSNSNQPQHF,TGTGCCAGCAGCTTTTCCAATAGCAATCAGCCCCAGCATTTT
-,TRBV7-2,TRBJ2-2,few,13,CASRYTNTGELFF,TGTGCCAGCAGATATACGAACACCGGGGAGCTGTTTTTT
-,TRBV7-9,TRBJ1-2,-,12,CASSLDGNGYTF,TGTGCCAGCAGCCTGGACGGGAATGGCTACACCTTC
-,TRBV4-2,TRBJ2-7,-,15,CASSHSGQGSYEQYF,TGTGCCAGCAGCCACTCAGGGCAGGGCTCCTACGAGCAGTACTTC
TRBD1,TRBV5-4,TRBJ2-3,-,16,CASSLPPGQGLDTQYF,TGTGCCAGCAGCTTGCCACCGGGACAGGGTTTGGATACGCAGTATTTT
-,TRBV19,TRBJ2-5,-,15,CASSTPQAGQETQYF,TGTGCCAGTAGTACCCCCCAGGCAGGGCAAGAGACCCAGTACTTC
-,TRBV4-2,TRBJ2-5,once,16,CASSQGGQGSGETQYF,TGTGCCAGCAGCCAAGGGGGGCAAGGGTCGGGAGAGACCCAGTACTTC
-,TRBV7-9,TRBJ1-3,-,15,CASSLTVLTGNTIYF,TGTGCCAGCAGCTTGACAGTTCTCACTGGAAACACCATATATTTT